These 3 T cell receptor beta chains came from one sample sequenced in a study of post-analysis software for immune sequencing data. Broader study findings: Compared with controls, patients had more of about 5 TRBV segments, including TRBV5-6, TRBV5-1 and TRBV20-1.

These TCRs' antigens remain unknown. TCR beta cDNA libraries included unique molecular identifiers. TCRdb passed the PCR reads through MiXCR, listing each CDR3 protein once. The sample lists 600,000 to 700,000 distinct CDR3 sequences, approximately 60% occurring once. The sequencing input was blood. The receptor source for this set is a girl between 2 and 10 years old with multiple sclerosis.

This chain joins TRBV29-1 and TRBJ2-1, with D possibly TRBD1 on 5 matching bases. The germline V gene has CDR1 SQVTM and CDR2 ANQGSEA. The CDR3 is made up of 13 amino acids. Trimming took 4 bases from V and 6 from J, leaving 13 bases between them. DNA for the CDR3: TGCAGCGTTGTAAGGGGTTTGGGCAATGAGCAGTTCTTC. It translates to CSVVRGLGNEQFF.

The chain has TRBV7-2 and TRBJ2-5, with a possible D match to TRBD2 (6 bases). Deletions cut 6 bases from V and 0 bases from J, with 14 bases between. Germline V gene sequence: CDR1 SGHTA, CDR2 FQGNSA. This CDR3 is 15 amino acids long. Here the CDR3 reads CASSKTGEYQETQYF. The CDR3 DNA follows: TGTGCCAGCAGTAAGACGGGGGAGTACCAAGAGACCCAGTACTTC.

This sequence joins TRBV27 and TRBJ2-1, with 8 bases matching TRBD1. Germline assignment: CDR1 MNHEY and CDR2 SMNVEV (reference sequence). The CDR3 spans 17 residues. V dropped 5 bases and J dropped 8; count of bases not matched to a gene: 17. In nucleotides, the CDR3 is TGTGCCAGCAGTGCCACCGTCATTGGGCAGGGGGCCCATGAGCAGTTCTTC. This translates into CASSATVIGQGAHEQFF.